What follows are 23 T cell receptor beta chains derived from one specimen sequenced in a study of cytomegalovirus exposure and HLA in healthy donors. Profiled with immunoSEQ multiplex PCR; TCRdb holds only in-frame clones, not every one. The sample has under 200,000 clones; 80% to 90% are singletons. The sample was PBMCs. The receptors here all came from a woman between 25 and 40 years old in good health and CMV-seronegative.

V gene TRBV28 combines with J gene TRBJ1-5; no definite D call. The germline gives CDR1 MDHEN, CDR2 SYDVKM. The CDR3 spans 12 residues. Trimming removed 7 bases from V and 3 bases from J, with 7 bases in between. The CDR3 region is CASTQNNQPQHF. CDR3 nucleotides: TGTGCCAGCACCCAGAACAATCAGCCCCAGCATTTT.

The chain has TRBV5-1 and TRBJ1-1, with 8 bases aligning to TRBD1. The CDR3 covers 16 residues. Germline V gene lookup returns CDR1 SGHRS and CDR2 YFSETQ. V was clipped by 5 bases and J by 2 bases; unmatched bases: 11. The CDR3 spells CASRKQGETLNTEAFF. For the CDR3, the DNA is TGCGCCAGCAGGAAACAGGGGGAAACCCTCAACACTGAAGCTTTCTTT.

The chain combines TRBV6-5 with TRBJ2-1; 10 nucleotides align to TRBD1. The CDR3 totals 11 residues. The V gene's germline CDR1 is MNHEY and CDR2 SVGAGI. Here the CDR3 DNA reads TGTGGATCAGGACAGGGGGATGAGCAGTTCTTC. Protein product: CGSGQGDEQFF.

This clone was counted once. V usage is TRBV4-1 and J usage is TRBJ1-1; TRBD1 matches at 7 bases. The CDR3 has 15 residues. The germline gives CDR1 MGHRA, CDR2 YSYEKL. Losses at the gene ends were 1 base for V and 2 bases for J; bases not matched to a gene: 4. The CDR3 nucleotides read TGCGCCAGCAGCCAAGGGGACAGCCTAAACACTGAAGCTTTCTTT. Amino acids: CASSQGDSLNTEAFF.

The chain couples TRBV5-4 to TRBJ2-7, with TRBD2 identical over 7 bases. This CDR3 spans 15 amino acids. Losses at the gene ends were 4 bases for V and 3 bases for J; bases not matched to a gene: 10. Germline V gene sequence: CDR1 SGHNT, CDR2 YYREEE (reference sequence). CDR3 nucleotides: TGTGCCAGCAGCCTCCGGGGGGTCTCCCGCTACGAGCAGTACTTC. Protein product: CASSLRGVSRYEQYF.

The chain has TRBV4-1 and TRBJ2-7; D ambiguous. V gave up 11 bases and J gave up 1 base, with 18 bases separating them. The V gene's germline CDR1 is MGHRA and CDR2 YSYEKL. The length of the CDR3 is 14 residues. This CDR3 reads CASGSELGSYEQYF. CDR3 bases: TGCGCCTCCGGGTCGGAACTCGGATCCTACGAGCAGTACTTC.

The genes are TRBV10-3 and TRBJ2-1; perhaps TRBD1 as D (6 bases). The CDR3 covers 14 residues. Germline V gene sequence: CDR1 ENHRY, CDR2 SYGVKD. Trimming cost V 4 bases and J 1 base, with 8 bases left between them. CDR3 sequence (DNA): TGTGCCATCAGTGGGGGGCTATCCTACAATGAGCAGTTCTTC. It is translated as CAISGGLSYNEQFF.

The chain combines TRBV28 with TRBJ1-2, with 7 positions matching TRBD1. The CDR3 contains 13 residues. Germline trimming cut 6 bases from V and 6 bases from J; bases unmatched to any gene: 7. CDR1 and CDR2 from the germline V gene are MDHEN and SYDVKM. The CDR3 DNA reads TGTGCCAGCAGGACCGACAGGGTACATGGCTACACCTTC. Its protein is CASRTDRVHGYTF.

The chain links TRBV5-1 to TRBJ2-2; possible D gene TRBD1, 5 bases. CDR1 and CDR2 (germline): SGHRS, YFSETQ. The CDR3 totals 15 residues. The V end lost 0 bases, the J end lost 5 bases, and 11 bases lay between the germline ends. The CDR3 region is CASSLVASGTGELFF. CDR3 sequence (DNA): TGCGCCAGCAGCTTGGTGGCTTCAGGGACCGGGGAGCTGTTTTTT.

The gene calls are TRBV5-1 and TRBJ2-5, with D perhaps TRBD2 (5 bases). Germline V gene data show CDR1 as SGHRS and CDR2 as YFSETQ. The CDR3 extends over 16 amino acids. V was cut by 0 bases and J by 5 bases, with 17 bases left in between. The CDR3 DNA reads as TGCGCCAGCAGCTTGGACCCCCCAACTAGTGCCGAGACCCAGTACTTC. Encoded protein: CASSLDPPTSAETQYF.

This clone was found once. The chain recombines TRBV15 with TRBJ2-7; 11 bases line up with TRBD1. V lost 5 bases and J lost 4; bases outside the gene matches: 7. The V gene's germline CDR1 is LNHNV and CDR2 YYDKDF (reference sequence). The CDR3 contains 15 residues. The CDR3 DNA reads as TGTGCCACCAGCCTCGGACAGGGGGCGCGGTACGAGCAGTACTTC. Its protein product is CATSLGQGARYEQYF.

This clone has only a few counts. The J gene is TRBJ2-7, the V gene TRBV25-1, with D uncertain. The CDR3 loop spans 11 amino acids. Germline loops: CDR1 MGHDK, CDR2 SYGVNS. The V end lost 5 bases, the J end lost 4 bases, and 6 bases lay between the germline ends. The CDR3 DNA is TGTGCCAGCAGTACATCTTACGAGCAGTACTTC. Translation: CASSTSYEQYF.

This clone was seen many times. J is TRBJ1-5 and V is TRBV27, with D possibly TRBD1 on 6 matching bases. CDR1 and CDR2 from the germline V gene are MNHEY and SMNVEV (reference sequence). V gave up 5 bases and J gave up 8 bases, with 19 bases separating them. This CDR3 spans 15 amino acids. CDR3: CASSPGRRGTEPQHF. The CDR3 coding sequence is TGTGCCAGCAGTCCCGGCCGTAGGGGGACGGAGCCCCAGCATTTT.

DNA for the CDR3: TGTGCCAGCAGCCAAGGCGGCCGGCGGGGCTACACCTTC. Its translation is CASSQGGRRGYTF. This rearrangement joins TRBV4-2 to TRBJ1-2, with D unresolved. V lost 1 base to trimming and J lost 8 bases, with 11 bases between them. This CDR3 spans 13 amino acids. Germline-derived CDR1 and CDR2 are LGHNA and YNFKEQ.

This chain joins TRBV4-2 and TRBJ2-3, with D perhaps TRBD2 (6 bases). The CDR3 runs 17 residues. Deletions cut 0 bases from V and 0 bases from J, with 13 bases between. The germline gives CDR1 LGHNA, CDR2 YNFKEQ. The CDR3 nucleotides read TGTGCCAGCAGCCAAGATCAGGCGGGACTTAGCACAGATACGCAGTATTTT. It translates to CASSQDQAGLSTDTQYF.

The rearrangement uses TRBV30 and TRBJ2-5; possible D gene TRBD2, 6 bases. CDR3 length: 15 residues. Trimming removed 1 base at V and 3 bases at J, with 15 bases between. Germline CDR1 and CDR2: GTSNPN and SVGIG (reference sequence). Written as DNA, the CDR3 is TGTGCCTGGAGTGCGCTGTCTGGGGGGAAAGAGACCCAGTACTTC. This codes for CAWSALSGGKETQYF.

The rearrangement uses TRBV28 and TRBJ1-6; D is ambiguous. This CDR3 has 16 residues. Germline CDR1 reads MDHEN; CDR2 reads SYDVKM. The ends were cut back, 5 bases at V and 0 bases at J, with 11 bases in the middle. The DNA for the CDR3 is TGTGCCAGCAGTCCGGGTCCCCTCTCCTATAATTCACCCCTCCACTTT. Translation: CASSPGPLSYNSPLHF.

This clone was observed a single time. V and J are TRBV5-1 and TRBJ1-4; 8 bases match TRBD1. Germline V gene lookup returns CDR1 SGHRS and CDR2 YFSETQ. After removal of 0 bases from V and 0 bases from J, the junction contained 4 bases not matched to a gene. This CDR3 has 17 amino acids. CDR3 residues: CASSLDRGSSTNEKLFF. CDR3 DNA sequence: TGCGCCAGCAGCTTGGACAGGGGGTCCTCAACTAATGAAAAACTGTTTTTT.

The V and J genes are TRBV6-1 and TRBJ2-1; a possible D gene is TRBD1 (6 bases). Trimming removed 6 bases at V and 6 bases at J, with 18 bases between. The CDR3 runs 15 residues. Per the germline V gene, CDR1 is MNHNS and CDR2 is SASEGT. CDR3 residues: CASRSQGIRVNEQFF. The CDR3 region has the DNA TGTGCCAGCAGGTCACAGGGCATTCGTGTCAATGAGCAGTTCTTC.

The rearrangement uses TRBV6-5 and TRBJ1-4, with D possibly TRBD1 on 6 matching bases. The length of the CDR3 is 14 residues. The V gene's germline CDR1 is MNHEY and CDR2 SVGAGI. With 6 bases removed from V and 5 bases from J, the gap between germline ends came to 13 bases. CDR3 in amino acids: CASRLQGTNEKLFF. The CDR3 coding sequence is TGTGCCAGCAGGCTACAGGGAACAAATGAAAAACTGTTTTTT.

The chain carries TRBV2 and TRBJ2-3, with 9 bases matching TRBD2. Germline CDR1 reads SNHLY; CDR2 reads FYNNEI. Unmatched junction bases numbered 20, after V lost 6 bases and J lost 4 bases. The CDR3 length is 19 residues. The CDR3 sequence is CASSLRVLGIAGVSDTQYF. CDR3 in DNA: TGTGCCAGCAGCTTAAGGGTACTCGGTATAGCGGGAGTCTCAGATACGCAGTATTTT.

The CDR3 DNA is TGTGCCAGCAGGAGGGAAAAACTGTTTTTT. This sequence encodes CASRREKLFF. The chain employs TRBV28 and TRBJ1-4, with unresolved D. The V and J ends lost 6 bases and 8 bases respectively, with 4 bases between them. CDR3 length equals 10 residues. The germline CDR1 and CDR2 sequences are MDHEN and SYDVKM.

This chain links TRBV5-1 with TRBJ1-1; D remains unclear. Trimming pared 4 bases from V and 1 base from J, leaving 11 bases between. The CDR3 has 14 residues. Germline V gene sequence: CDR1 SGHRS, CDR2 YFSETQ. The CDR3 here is CASSREGGNTEAFF. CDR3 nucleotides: TGCGCCAGCAGCCGGGAGGGTGGGAACACTGAAGCTTTCTTT.